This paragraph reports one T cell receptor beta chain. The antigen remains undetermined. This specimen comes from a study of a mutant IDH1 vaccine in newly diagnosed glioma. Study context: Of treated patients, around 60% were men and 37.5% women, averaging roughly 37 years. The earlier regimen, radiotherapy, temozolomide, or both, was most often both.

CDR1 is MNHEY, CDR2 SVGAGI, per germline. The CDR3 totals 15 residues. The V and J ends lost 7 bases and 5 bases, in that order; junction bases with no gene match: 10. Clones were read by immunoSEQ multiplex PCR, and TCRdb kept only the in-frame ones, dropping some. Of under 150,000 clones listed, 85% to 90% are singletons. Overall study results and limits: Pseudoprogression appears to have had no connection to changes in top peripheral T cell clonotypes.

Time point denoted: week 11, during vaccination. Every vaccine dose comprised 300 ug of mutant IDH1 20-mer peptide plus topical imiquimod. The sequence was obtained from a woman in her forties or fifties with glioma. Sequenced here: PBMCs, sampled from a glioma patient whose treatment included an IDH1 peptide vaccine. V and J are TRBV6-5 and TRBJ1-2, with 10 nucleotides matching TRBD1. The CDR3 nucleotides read TGTGCCAGCACCCGAAGACAGGGGGCAAGGTATGGCTACACCTTC. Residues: CASTRRQGARYGYTF.